The 13 T cell receptor beta chains below come from one sample, sequenced in a study of blood T cell repertoires in COVID-19. Sequenced by immunoSEQ multiplex PCR; TCRdb stores in-frame clones only, minus some. The sample lists hundreds of thousands of clones; nearly 90% were seen once. The sequencing input was PBMCs or T cells enriched from blood (not recorded which). The receptors here all came from a woman aged 18-29 years with acute COVID-19.

The V call is TRBV2, the J call TRBJ2-3; D ambiguous. The germline V gene has CDR1 SNHLY and CDR2 FYNNEI. The CDR3 length is 12 residues. Trimming removed 7 bases from V and 0 bases from J, with 5 bases in between. The CDR3: CASTFSTDTQYF. The CDR3 DNA follows: TGTGCCAGCACCTTTAGCACAGATACGCAGTATTTT.

The rearrangement uses TRBV10-2 and TRBJ1-6; D remains ambiguous. Germline CDR1 and CDR2: WSHSY and SAAADI. The V gene lost 4 bases and the J gene lost 7 bases, with 8 bases spanning the gap. The CDR3 runs to 13 residues. The CDR3 region is CASSGVQNSPLHF. CDR3 DNA: TGCGCCAGCAGTGGTGTACAAAATTCACCCCTCCACTTT.

The J gene is TRBJ2-7, the V gene TRBV6-5, with TRBD1 matching 7 bases. The germline gives CDR1 MNHEY, CDR2 SVGAGI. This CDR3 has 13 amino acids. Trimming cost V 6 bases and J 3 bases; bases outside gene matches: 5. For the CDR3, the DNA is TGTGCCAGCAGCCGACAGGGAAACTACGAGCAGTACTTC. Translation: CASSRQGNYEQYF.

This sequence joins TRBV5-3 and TRBJ2-7; TRBD2 agrees at 14 bases. TRBV5-3 is an ORF, with its function uncertain. This CDR3 region has 15 residues. Germline trimming cut 3 bases from V and 5 bases from J; bases unmatched to any gene: 4. The CDR3 loop is CARSSGLAGGNEQYF. CDR3 nucleotide sequence: TGTGCCAGAAGCTCTGGACTAGCGGGAGGAAACGAGCAGTACTTC.

This rearrangement joins TRBV4-1 to TRBJ2-2; a weak D match, TRBD1 (5 bases). The CDR3 extends over 14 amino acids. The germline gives CDR1 MGHRA, CDR2 YSYEKL. Trimming cost V 6 bases and J 5 bases, with 13 bases left between them. As DNA, the CDR3 is TGCGCCAGCAGGAAAGACAGAATTACCGGGGAGCTGTTTTTT. Translating gives CASRKDRITGELFF.

This chain connects TRBV12-5 to TRBJ1-2, with D maybe TRBD1 (6 bases). Between the trimmed V and J ends, which lost 5 bases and 2 bases, there was a span of 12 bases. The CDR3 extends over 14 amino acids. Germline-derived CDR1 and CDR2 are LGHNT and FRNRAP. CDR3 protein: CASGPAGGNYGYTF. The CDR3 coding sequence is TGTGCTAGTGGTCCTGCGGGGGGCAACTATGGCTACACCTTC.

V usage is TRBV9 and J usage is TRBJ2-5; D possibly corresponds to TRBD2 (6 bases). Germline values: CDR1 SGDLS, CDR2 YYNGEE. V was pared by 0 bases and J by 5 bases, with 8 bases between. The CDR3 has 13 residues. Written as DNA, the CDR3 is TGTGCCAGCAGCGTAGTTGGGGGGGAGACCCAGTACTTC. It encodes CASSVVGGETQYF.

In DNA, the CDR3 is TGCGCCAGCAGCCCGCGGATGGCTGGAAACACCATATATTTT. It encodes CASSPRMAGNTIYF. The V gene is TRBV4-3, the J gene TRBJ1-3; D is unclear. CDR3 length: 14 residues. Per germline, CDR1 LGHNA and CDR2 YSLEER. The ends were cut back, 4 bases at V and 2 bases at J, with 9 bases in the middle.

DNA for the CDR3: TGTGCCAGCAGCTCTGCAGTGGAGCCCCAGCATTTT. Amino acids: CASSSAVEPQHF. The chain has TRBV7-9 and TRBJ1-5; no clear D gene. Trimming shortened V by 4 bases and J by 8 bases, and 9 bases separated the two germline ends. The germline V gene encodes CDR1 SEHNR and CDR2 FQNEAQ (reference sequence). This CDR3 has 12 amino acids.

The CDR3 reads CASSWTGFGYEQYF. The CDR3 coding sequence is TGTGCCAGCAGTTGGACAGGGTTTGGGTACGAGCAGTACTTC. The V call is TRBV28, the J call TRBJ2-7, with 8 bases aligning to TRBD1. Germline V gene data show CDR1 as MDHEN and CDR2 as SYDVKM. The CDR3 runs to 14 residues. Trimming at V came to 4 bases and at J to 4 bases, leaving 6 bases not matched to a gene.

CDR3 protein: CASSEIQGLDNEQFF. The CDR3, as DNA: TGTGCCAGCAGTGAAATCCAGGGGCTGGACAATGAGCAGTTCTTC. The V call is TRBV25-1, the J call TRBJ2-1, with a tentative D call TRBD1 (6 bases). Trimming removed 2 bases from V and 5 bases from J, with 13 bases in between. The germline V gene encodes CDR1 MGHDK and CDR2 SYGVNS. This CDR3 region has 15 residues. The variable domain in full, with the rest retrieved from reference TRBV25-1 and TRBJ2-1, is EADIYQTPRYLVIGTGKKITLECSQTMGHDKMYWYQQDPGMELHLIHYSYGVNSTEKGDLSSESTVSRIRTEHFPLTLESARPSHTSQYLCASSEIQGLDNEQFFGPGTRLTVL.

The rearrangement uses TRBV5-1 and TRBJ2-1, with TRBD2 matching over 10 bases. V lost 0 bases to trimming and J lost 1 base; unmatched junction nucleotides: 4. Germline V gene sequence: CDR1 SGHRS, CDR2 YFSETQ. This CDR3 is built from 17 residues. CDR3 protein: CASSLDTSGASYNEQFF. Here the CDR3 DNA reads TGCGCCAGCAGCTTGGATACTAGCGGGGCATCCTACAATGAGCAGTTCTTC. The entire variable domain, with the rest obtained from reference TRBV5-1 and TRBJ2-1, is as follows: KAGVTQTPRYLIKTRGQQVTLSCSPISGHRSVSWYQQTPGQGLQFLFEYFSETQRNKGNFPGRFSGRQFSNSRSEMNVSTLELGDSALYLCASSLDTSGASYNEQFFGPGTRLTVL.

This chain uses TRBV28 with TRBJ2-7; possibly TRBD2 for D (7 bases). V was pared by 3 bases and J by 10 bases, with 22 bases between. The V gene's germline CDR1 is MDHEN and CDR2 SYDVKM. The CDR3 totals 15 residues. CDR3: CASSFYPSGRGGQYF. The CDR3 DNA reads TGTGCCAGCAGTTTCTACCCCTCGGGTAGGGGGGGACAGTACTTC.